These 23 T cell receptor beta chains originate from one sample sequenced in a study of cytomegalovirus exposure and HLA in healthy donors. 60 Vbeta and 13 Jbeta primers were used in PCR. TCRdb's table, derived via immunoSEQ multiplex PCR, lists solely in-frame clones and lacks some. The sample lists roughly 190,000 clones, around three quarters seen once, with approximately 2% in the top ten. Sequencing was carried out using PBMCs. The receptors were sampled from a woman younger than 45 in good health and CMV-seropositive.

This chain connects TRBV21-1 to TRBJ1-4; the table's D call, TRBD1, was not checked against the DNA. TRBV21-1 is a listed pseudogene. This CDR3 is 17 amino acids long. CDR3: CASSGRTAVATNEKLFF. The CDR3 DNA sequence: TGTGCCAGCAGCGGACGGACAGCGGTCGCAACTAATGAAAAACTGTTTTTT.

The V and J genes are TRBV6-4 and TRBJ2-2; 7 nucleotides line up with TRBD2. Per germline, CDR1 MRHNA and CDR2 SNTAGT. V lost 4 bases, J lost 5 bases, and 7 bases stayed unmatched. This CDR3 region has 15 residues. The CDR3 nucleotides are TGTGCCAGCAGTGCCCTTGGCGGGGGAACCGGGGAGCTGTTTTTT. The encoded protein is CASSALGGGTGELFF.

This rearrangement joins TRBV7-2 to TRBJ2-5; 14 bases agree with TRBD2. V lost 1 base and J lost 3; bases outside the gene matches: 4. The CDR3 is 17 amino acids. CDR1 SGHTA and CDR2 FQGNSA come from the germline V gene. The CDR3 here is CASSLGLAGGRKETQYF. The CDR3 region has the DNA TGTGCCAGCAGCTTAGGACTAGCGGGGGGGCGAAAAGAGACCCAGTACTTC.

This clone has only a few counts. This chain connects TRBV2 to TRBJ1-5; weak D call: TRBD1 (6 bases). The germline CDR1 and CDR2 sequences are SNHLY and FYNNEI. The ends were cut back, 5 bases at V and 3 bases at J, with 11 bases in the middle. CDR3 length: 14 residues. CDR3 region: CASSLTGPNQPQHF. The CDR3 DNA is TGTGCCAGCAGTTTGACAGGACCCAATCAGCCCCAGCATTTT.

The V call is TRBV10-2, the J call TRBJ1-4; 10 nucleotides agree with TRBD1. CDR1 is WSHSY and CDR2 is SAAADI in the germline V gene. After removal of 6 bases from V and 6 bases from J, the junction contained 13 bases not matched to a gene. CDR3 length: 17 residues. CDR3 nucleotide sequence: TGCGCCAGCAGAGAGACAGGGGGCGGGCAGCGGGATGAAAAACTGTTTTTT. Translated: CASRETGGGQRDEKLFF.

This clone was recorded once. V and J are TRBV5-5 and TRBJ1-4; maybe TRBD1 (5 bases). CDR1 is SGHKS and CDR2 is YYEKEE in the germline V gene (reference sequence). The CDR3 sequence is 17 residues long. Trimming left V 1 base short and J 0 bases short, with 13 bases between. CDR3 DNA sequence: TGTGCCAGCAGCTTGAGGACATCCCTCGCAACTAATGAAAAACTGTTTTTT. Encoded protein: CASSLRTSLATNEKLFF.

In DNA form, the CDR3 reads TGTGCCAGCAGTTTAAAGGCCCGGGAAAGTTCACCCCTCCACTTT. It is translated as CASSLKARESSPLHF. This chain uses TRBV27 with TRBJ1-6; D gene uncertain. The V and J ends lost 2 bases and 9 bases respectively, with 14 bases between them. This CDR3 contains 15 residues. Germline V gene sequence: CDR1 MNHEY, CDR2 SMNVEV (reference sequence).

V is TRBV6-5 and J is TRBJ1-1; tentatively, D is TRBD1 (6 bases). Trimming cost V 1 base and J 0 bases, with 9 bases left between them. Germline V CDR1 and CDR2: MNHEY, SVGAGI. This CDR3 is 15 amino acids long. The CDR3 spells CASSYLDRLNTEAFF. In nucleotides, the CDR3 is TGTGCCAGCAGTTACTTGGACAGACTGAACACTGAAGCTTTCTTT.

The count of this clone is one. J is TRBJ2-7 and V is TRBV10-2; D possibly corresponds to TRBD1 (5 bases). V shed 3 bases and J shed 2 bases, with 14 bases lying between them. The CDR3 spans 15 residues. Germline assignment: CDR1 WSHSY and CDR2 SAAADI. CDR3 coding DNA: TGCGCCAGCAGTGATTTGAGAGACAGAGCCTACGAGCAGTACTTC. This translates into CASSDLRDRAYEQYF.

V gene TRBV11-2 combines with J gene TRBJ1-1; 9 nucleotides agree with TRBD1. The CDR3 totals 16 residues. Trimming cost V 2 bases and J 4 bases; bases outside gene matches: 8. The germline V gene encodes CDR1 SGHAT and CDR2 FQNNGV. The chain's CDR3 is CASSLRTGVGFTEAFF. CDR3 DNA: TGTGCCAGCAGCTTAAGGACAGGGGTCGGTTTCACTGAAGCTTTCTTT. Complete variable domain (other parts from reference TRBV11-2 and TRBJ1-1): EAGVAQSPRYKIIEKRQSVAFWCNPISGHATLYWYQQILGQGPKLLIQFQNNGVVDDSQLPKDRFSAERLKGVDSTLKIQPAKLEDSAVYLCASSLRTGVGFTEAFFGQGTRLTVV.

The rearrangement uses TRBV5-6 and TRBJ2-5; 13 nucleotides match TRBD2. Per germline, CDR1 SGHDT and CDR2 YYEEEE. This CDR3 region has 15 residues. The trim removed 2 bases at V and 3 bases at J, leaving 1 base unmatched. In nucleotides, the CDR3 is TGTGCCAGCAGCTTACTAGCGGGGGGGAAAGAGACCCAGTACTTC. This codes for CASSLLAGGKETQYF. Combining the CDR3 with reference TRBV5-6 and TRBJ2-5 gives the whole variable domain DAGVTQSPTHLIKTRGQQVTLRCSPKSGHDTVSWYQQALGQGPQFIFQYYEEEERQRGNFPDRFSGHQFPNYSSELNVNALLLGDSALYLCASSLLAGGKETQYFGPGTRLLVL.

This chain uses TRBV11-3 with TRBJ2-1, with no clear D. The CDR3 contains 15 residues. V shed 4 bases and J shed 2 bases, with 12 bases lying between them. CDR1 and CDR2 (germline): SGHNT, YENEEA. Here the CDR3 DNA reads TGTGCCAGCAGCTCCGAGGCACTCCCCTACAATGAGCAGTTCTTC. It yields the protein CASSSEALPYNEQFF.

The gene calls are TRBV5-1 and TRBJ1-1; D gene uncertain. Trimming removed 0 bases from V and 4 bases from J, with 7 bases in between. The CDR3 sequence is 13 residues long. Germline V gives CDR1 SGHRS, CDR2 YFSETQ. The CDR3 bases are TGCGCCAGCAGCTTGGCCCGGGTCACTGAAGCTTTCTTT. Its translation is CASSLARVTEAFF.

V gene TRBV19 combines with J gene TRBJ2-1, with 7 bases aligning to TRBD2. V trimming: 7 bases; J trimming: 8 bases; junction bases outside the gene matches: 11. Germline V CDR1 and CDR2: LNHDA, SQIVND (reference sequence). This CDR3 region has 14 residues. CDR3: CASTLSGMYDEQFF. CDR3 nucleotides: TGTGCCAGTACCTTAAGCGGGATGTATGATGAGCAGTTCTTC. Based on the CDR3 plus reference TRBV19 and TRBJ2-1, the full variable domain is DGGITQSPKYLFRKEGQNVTLSCEQNLNHDAMYWYRQDPGQGLRLIYYSQIVNDFQKGDIAEGYSVSREKKESFPLTVTSAQKNPTAFYLCASTLSGMYDEQFFGPGTRLTVL.

This clone was detected a few times. The V gene is TRBV11-2, the J gene TRBJ1-2, with 7 positions matching TRBD1. Trimming at V came to 5 bases and at J to 1 base, leaving 7 bases not matched to a gene. The CDR3 has 15 amino acids. In germline, CDR1 is SGHAT, CDR2 FQNNGV. CDR3 region: CASSQIDRVNYGYTF. CDR3 bases: TGTGCCAGCAGCCAGATAGACAGGGTTAACTATGGCTACACCTTC.

The chain has TRBV5-1 and TRBJ2-1; tentatively, D is TRBD2 (5 bases). This CDR3 spans 14 amino acids. Germline V gene sequence: CDR1 SGHRS, CDR2 YFSETQ. V shed 2 bases and J shed 8 bases, with 14 bases lying between them. CDR3 region: CASSFAQREDEQFF. DNA for the CDR3: TGCGCCAGCAGCTTCGCTCAACGGGAAGATGAGCAGTTCTTC. Looking up the rest from reference TRBV5-1 and TRBJ2-1 gives the full variable domain: KAGVTQTPRYLIKTRGQQVTLSCSPISGHRSVSWYQQTPGQGLQFLFEYFSETQRNKGNFPGRFSGRQFSNSRSEMNVSTLELGDSALYLCASSFAQREDEQFFGPGTRLTVL.

The V and J genes are TRBV4-3 and TRBJ1-2; D is unresolved. The germline CDR1 and CDR2 sequences are LGHNA and YSLEER. The V and J ends lost 0 bases and 2 bases respectively, with 10 bases between them. CDR3 length: 15 amino acids. The CDR3 loop is CASSQDAEPNYGYTF. DNA for the CDR3: TGCGCCAGCAGCCAAGATGCGGAGCCAAACTATGGCTACACCTTC.

This chain joins TRBV5-1 and TRBJ1-4; 9 bases agree with TRBD1. This CDR3 comprises 16 residues. The ends lost 3 bases at V and 4 bases at J; junction bases unmatched: 7. Per germline, CDR1 SGHRS and CDR2 YFSETQ. The CDR3 DNA reads as TGCGCCAGCAGCTCCCAAACAGGGGGCGTTAATGAAAAACTGTTTTTT. This encodes CASSSQTGGVNEKLFF.

V gene TRBV28 combines with J gene TRBJ2-7; 8 nucleotides align to TRBD1. Trimming took 5 bases from V and 1 from J; bases not matched to a gene: 13. The CDR3 contains 17 residues. Germline CDR1 is MDHEN and CDR2 is SYDVKM. The CDR3 here is CASSLRRTGRKSYEQYF. The CDR3 DNA follows: TGTGCCAGCAGTCTTCGTAGGACAGGGAGAAAATCCTACGAGCAGTACTTC.

The V call is TRBV5-4, the J call TRBJ2-3, with 8 positions matching TRBD2. Trimming at V came to 4 bases and at J to 2 bases, leaving 6 bases not matched to a gene. The CDR3 spans 15 residues. CDR1 SGHNT and CDR2 YYREEE come from the germline V gene (reference sequence). CDR3 DNA: TGTGCCAGCAGCCCTACTAGCGGAAACACAGATACGCAGTATTTT. Translation gives CASSPTSGNTDTQYF.

The chain links TRBV27 to TRBJ1-5; TRBD1 agrees at 7 bases. J was trimmed by 7 bases and V by 3 bases; bases with no gene match: 3. The CDR3 loop spans 13 amino acids. Germline V gives CDR1 MNHEY, CDR2 SMNVEV (reference sequence). The DNA of the CDR3 is TGTGCCAGCAGTTTCGACAGGGAGCAGCCCCAGCATTTT. As protein: CASSFDREQPQHF.

The chain uses TRBV19 and TRBJ1-1; tentatively, D is TRBD1 (6 bases). The CDR3 contains 15 residues. V shed 7 bases and J shed 1 base, with 16 bases lying between them. Per germline, CDR1 LNHDA and CDR2 SQIVND (reference sequence). The CDR3 reads CASTRMDSPNTEAFF. In nucleotides, the CDR3 is TGTGCCAGTACCAGGATGGACAGCCCGAACACTGAAGCTTTCTTT. Complete variable domain (other parts from reference TRBV19 and TRBJ1-1): DGGITQSPKYLFRKEGQNVTLSCEQNLNHDAMYWYRQDPGQGLRLIYYSQIVNDFQKGDIAEGYSVSREKKESFPLTVTSAQKNPTAFYLCASTRMDSPNTEAFFGQGTRLTVV.

This sequence joins TRBV14 and TRBJ1-4, with D maybe TRBD1 (5 bases). The CDR3 runs to 17 residues. Germline V CDR1 and CDR2: SGHDN, FVKESK. Deletions cut 1 base from V and 1 base from J, with 13 bases between. CDR3 protein: CASSQVATGGTNEKLFF. The DNA for the CDR3 is TGTGCCAGCAGCCAAGTGGCAACCGGGGGAACTAATGAAAAACTGTTTTTT. Supplemented by reference TRBV14 and TRBJ1-4, the full variable domain reads EAGVTQFPSHSVIEKGQTVTLRCDPISGHDNLYWYRRVMGKEIKFLLHFVKESKQDESGMPNNRFLAERTGGTYSTLKVQPAELEDSGVYFCASSQVATGGTNEKLFFGSGTQLSVL.